Shown below are 23 T cell receptor beta chains from a single sample sequenced in a study of blood T cell repertoires in COVID-19. Method: immunoSEQ multiplex PCR; TCRdb's copy keeps in-frame clones and lacks some. The profile covers around 100,000 clones, with roughly four fifths appearing a single time and 7.9% taken by the ten largest. Sequences were obtained from peripheral blood. The receptors shown here come from a man aged 70-80 years with acute or convalescent COVID-19.

V gene TRBV11-3 combines with J gene TRBJ2-3, with 10 bases lining up with TRBD1. From germline, CDR1 is SGHNT and CDR2 YENEEA. Trimming at V came to 2 bases and at J to 4 bases, leaving 3 bases not matched to a gene. This CDR3 is built from 15 residues. Here the CDR3 reads CASSLLGQGSDTQYF. The CDR3 bases are TGTGCCAGCAGCTTACTGGGACAGGGGTCAGATACGCAGTATTTT.

The table lists this clone with a count of one. This chain uses TRBV14 with TRBJ2-5, with 8 bases matching TRBD2. Germline V gene lookup returns CDR1 SGHDN and CDR2 FVKESK. The V gene end was trimmed by 1 base and the J gene end by 3 bases; junction bases not matched to a gene: 4. The CDR3 spans 15 residues. The CDR3 nucleotides read TGTGCCAGCAGCCAAGGACTAGCGAATAAAGAGACCCAGTACTTC. The encoded protein is CASSQGLANKETQYF.

The chain combines TRBV7-2 with TRBJ1-4, with a tentative D call TRBD1 (6 bases). CDR3 length equals 15 residues. V was cut by 1 base and J by 9 bases, with 15 bases left in between. Germline V CDR1 and CDR2: SGHTA, FQGNSA. CDR3: CASSLGGRTAKKLFF. The CDR3 nucleotides read TGTGCCAGCAGCTTAGGTGGACGGACAGCTAAAAAACTGTTTTTT.

The J gene is TRBJ2-7, the V gene TRBV28, with D perhaps matching TRBD2 (6 bases). Looked up from germline, CDR1 is MDHEN and CDR2 is SYDVKM. V dropped 7 bases and J dropped 2 bases, with 9 bases sitting between them. The CDR3 runs to 12 residues. The CDR3 sequence: CASTGGTYEQYF. Here the CDR3 DNA reads TGTGCCAGCACCGGGGGAACCTACGAGCAGTACTTC.

This rearrangement joins TRBV5-1 to TRBJ2-2; TRBD1 aligns across 12 bases. The trim removed 6 bases at V and 8 bases at J, leaving 8 bases unmatched. The CDR3 runs 15 residues. Germline CDR1 reads SGHRS; CDR2 reads YFSETQ. The CDR3 DNA sequence: TGCGCCAGCACACCGGGACAGGGGGCCTTAGGGGAGCTGTTTTTT. Translating gives CASTPGQGALGELFF.

This sequence joins TRBV5-4 and TRBJ1-5; D gene uncertain. This CDR3 comprises 13 residues. Trimming pared 0 bases from V and 4 bases from J, leaving 5 bases between. The germline V gene encodes CDR1 SGHNT and CDR2 YYREEE (reference sequence). The CDR3 protein is CASSLDGNQPQHF. CDR3 in DNA: TGTGCCAGCAGCTTGGACGGTAATCAGCCCCAGCATTTT.

The genes are TRBV14 and TRBJ1-2; 9 bases line up with TRBD1. Germline V CDR1 and CDR2: SGHDN, FVKESK. The CDR3 spans 14 residues. V shed 0 bases and J 7 bases; nucleotides not matched to a gene: 3. The CDR3: CASSQETTGGGYTF. In DNA, the CDR3 is TGTGCCAGCAGCCAAGAAACGACAGGGGGTGGCTACACCTTC.

This CDR3 is CSSLPRVANEQFF. The CDR3 DNA is TGCAGCTCTCTCCCACGGGTGGCGAATGAGCAGTTCTTC. This sequence joins TRBV29-1 and TRBJ2-1; no definite D call. The CDR3 has 13 residues. With 8 bases removed from V and 7 bases from J, the gap between germline ends came to 18 bases. Per the germline V gene, CDR1 is SQVTM and CDR2 is ANQGSEA.

The rearrangement joins TRBV10-1 to TRBJ2-3; 7 nucleotides line up with TRBD1. The CDR3 extends over 14 amino acids. Looked up from germline, CDR1 is WNHNN and CDR2 is SYGVQD (reference sequence). With 4 bases clipped from V and 5 bases from J, the junction kept 6 bases outside the gene matches. CDR3 region: CASSGTTGVDTQYF. The CDR3 DNA follows: TGCGCCAGCAGTGGGACCACAGGGGTAGATACGCAGTATTTT.

The chain uses TRBV3-1 (or the pseudogene TRBV3-2) and TRBJ2-3, with D possibly matching TRBD1 (6 bases). CDR3 length: 15 amino acids. Trimming took off 2 bases at V and 4 bases at J, with 13 bases between the two ends. CDR1 is LGHDT, CDR2 YNNKEL, per germline (reference sequence). The CDR3 spells CASSQSGVVADTQYF. The CDR3 region has the DNA TGTGCCAGCAGCCAATCAGGGGTGGTCGCAGATACGCAGTATTTT.

This clone was counted a few times. The rearrangement joins TRBV5-6 to TRBJ2-1; TRBD1 matches 7 bases. The germline V gene has CDR1 SGHDT and CDR2 YYEEEE. The CDR3 has 15 amino acids. V lost 2 bases, J lost 5 bases, and 7 bases stayed unmatched. In nucleotides, the CDR3 is TGTGCCAGCAGCTTACAGGGGAAATTCAACAATGAGCAGTTCTTC. As protein: CASSLQGKFNNEQFF.

V is TRBV25-1 and J is TRBJ1-1, with no clear D. Germline CDR1 and CDR2: MGHDK and SYGVNS. Trimming pared 4 bases from V and 1 base from J, leaving 10 bases between. The CDR3 contains 14 residues. This chain's CDR3 is CASSAVGGNTEAFF. CDR3 in DNA: TGTGCCAGCAGTGCGGTTGGCGGGAACACTGAAGCTTTCTTT.

The chain has TRBV28 and TRBJ2-7; 9 bases line up with TRBD1. J gave up 6 bases and V 7 bases, and 10 bases lay outside the gene matches. Germline V gives CDR1 MDHEN, CDR2 SYDVKM. The CDR3 extends over 14 amino acids. The CDR3 DNA sequence: TGTGCCAGCATCATGGACAGGGGAAGAAGCGAGCAGTACTTC. It translates to CASIMDRGRSEQYF.

This clone was counted a single time. This chain links TRBV28 with TRBJ1-2; TRBD1 matches 10 bases. The V segment lost 4 bases and the J segment 0 bases; nucleotides outside the gene matches: 8. This CDR3 spans 17 amino acids. Looked up from germline, CDR1 is MDHEN and CDR2 is SYDVKM. This CDR3 is CASSSRGQGPSNYGYTF. The CDR3 DNA follows: TGTGCCAGCAGTTCCCGGGGACAGGGGCCATCTAACTATGGCTACACCTTC.

This clone was counted a single time. This chain uses TRBV9 with TRBJ2-1; 11 bases are a match to TRBD2. Trimming removed 3 bases from V and 0 bases from J; junction bases left unmatched: 14. The CDR3 has 20 amino acids. Germline V lookup: CDR1 SGDLS, CDR2 YYNGEE. Here the CDR3 reads CASSGKTSGASFSSYNEQFF. In DNA form, the CDR3 reads TGTGCCAGCAGCGGAAAGACTAGCGGGGCCTCATTTAGCTCCTACAATGAGCAGTTCTTC.

The genes are TRBV6-5 and TRBJ1-1, with D uncertain. This CDR3 spans 12 amino acids. Germline V gene lookup returns CDR1 MNHEY and CDR2 SVGAGI. Trimming shortened V by 11 bases and J by 4 bases, and 14 bases separated the two germline ends. Here the CDR3 DNA reads TGTGCCGTTAAAGACCCGGGCACTGAAGCTTTCTTT. This sequence encodes CAVKDPGTEAFF.

This clone was recorded only once. The CDR3 region is CASSAGGWTDTQYF. The CDR3 bases are TGTGCCAGCAGCGCAGGGGGGTGGACAGATACGCAGTATTTT. The chain is built from TRBV9 and TRBJ2-3, with a tentative D call TRBD1 (7 bases). The germline V gene has CDR1 SGDLS and CDR2 YYNGEE. CDR3 length: 14 amino acids. The V gene lost 3 bases and the J gene lost 3 bases, with 11 bases spanning the gap.

The chain is built from TRBV6-5 and TRBJ1-2; D remains unclear. V dropped 8 bases and J dropped 3 bases, with 16 bases sitting between them. Germline V lookup: CDR1 MNHEY, CDR2 SVGAGI. This CDR3 is 14 amino acids long. CDR3 sequence (DNA): TGTGCCAGCCGAAACAGCCAGGATTACTATGGCTACACCTTC. Amino acid sequence: CASRNSQDYYGYTF.

The chain joins TRBV4-2 to TRBJ2-2; D is ambiguous. V was clipped by 2 bases and J by 4 bases, with 11 bases between them. The CDR3 runs to 15 residues. Germline V gene sequence: CDR1 LGHNA, CDR2 YNFKEQ. CDR3 DNA sequence: TGTGCCAGCAGCCAAAGCACGGCAGGCACCGGGGAGCTGTTTTTT. Translating it yields CASSQSTAGTGELFF.

V and J are TRBV7-9 and TRBJ2-7; 9 bases map to TRBD1. The CDR3 consists of 15 residues. CDR1 SEHNR and CDR2 FQNEAQ come from the germline V gene (reference sequence). V trimming: 3 bases; J trimming: 2 bases; junction bases outside the gene matches: 5. The CDR3 nucleotides read TGTGCCAGCAGCTTGGGACAGGGCTACGCCTACGAGCAGTACTTC. This sequence encodes CASSLGQGYAYEQYF.

The chain carries TRBV10-3 and TRBJ1-1, with a weak D call TRBD1 (5 bases). Trimming left V 3 bases short and J 5 bases short, with 13 bases between. CDR3 length equals 14 residues. Germline values: CDR1 ENHRY, CDR2 SYGVKD. The CDR3 is CAISDEAGLTEAFF. As DNA, the CDR3 is TGTGCCATCAGTGATGAGGCAGGGCTAACTGAAGCTTTCTTT.

The chain is built from TRBV12-3 or TRBV12-4 and TRBJ1-2; 7 bases are a match to TRBD1. This CDR3 region has 13 residues. V dropped 6 bases and J dropped 1; count of bases not matched to a gene: 2. The CDR3 DNA sequence: TGTGCCAGCAGGGGGGACAGTAACTATGGCTACACCTTC. Translation gives CASRGDSNYGYTF.

With respect to this clone: The same CDR3 also results from other DNA sequences found in this sample. The gene calls are TRBV9 and TRBJ2-5; the D gene is possibly TRBD2 (6 bases). V was shortened by 2 bases and J by 5 bases, with 10 bases between the two germline ends. Per the germline V gene, CDR1 is SGDLS and CDR2 is YYNGEE. The CDR3 runs 13 residues. The CDR3 region is CASSVEGRETQYF. The CDR3 nucleotides are TGTGCCAGCAGCGTGGAGGGCCGGGAGACCCAGTACTTC.